Shown below are 15 T cell receptor beta chains from a single sample sequenced in a study of a mutant IDH1 vaccine in newly diagnosed glioma. Time point defined: baseline, week 1 (first vaccination visit). Treatment meaning: pre-vaccination baseline after standard-of-care therapy. Measured with immunoSEQ multiplex PCR; TCRdb has only the in-frame clones, and not every one. The table records tens of thousands of clones, roughly four fifths of them present only once. Sequenced material: PBMCs, taken from a glioma patient treated with radiotherapy, temozolomide or both. These receptors were collected from a woman between 50 and 59 years old with glioma.

The V gene is TRBV5-1, the J gene TRBJ1-4; no reliable D call. CDR1 and CDR2 from the germline V gene are SGHRS and YFSETQ. The CDR3 extends over 14 amino acids. The V gene lost 3 bases and the J gene lost 3 bases, with 9 bases spanning the gap. This chain's CDR3 is CASSSLGPNEKLFF. In nucleotides, the CDR3 is TGCGCCAGCAGCTCGCTTGGGCCTAATGAAAAACTGTTTTTT.

The chain uses TRBV14 and TRBJ2-2, with D possibly matching TRBD2 (6 bases). Germline V gene lookup returns CDR1 SGHDN and CDR2 FVKESK. V lost 7 bases and J lost 6, with 12 bases in between. CDR3 length: 13 residues. The CDR3 reads CASNRGRSGELFF. The CDR3 DNA reads TGTGCCAGCAACCGAGGGAGGTCCGGGGAGCTGTTTTTT.

This chain connects TRBV18 to TRBJ2-5, with D uncertain. The V and J ends lost 3 bases and 4 bases respectively, with 3 bases between them. Germline V lookup: CDR1 KGHSH, CDR2 LQKENI. This CDR3 region has 11 residues. CDR3 DNA: TGTGCCAGCTCACCGGGAGAGACCCAGTACTTC. Residues: CASSPGETQYF.

This clone has more than one count but fewer than ten. The chain has TRBV5-1 and TRBJ1-1; D unresolved. The CDR3 has 13 residues. Germline loops: CDR1 SGHRS, CDR2 YFSETQ. Trimming removed 0 bases at V and 4 bases at J, with 7 bases between. The CDR3 nucleotides read TGCGCCAGCAGCTTGGCGTGGAGCACTGAAGCTTTCTTT. It translates to CASSLAWSTEAFF.

This sequence joins TRBV7-6 and TRBJ1-2, with 8 bases fitting TRBD1. The CDR3 has 15 residues. V lost 1 base to trimming and J lost 7 bases; unmatched junction nucleotides: 8. The V gene's germline CDR1 is SGHVS and CDR2 FNYEAQ. The CDR3 DNA follows: TGTGCCAGCAGCTTAGATTCCCAGGGGGCGTTTGGCTACACCTTC. Protein: CASSLDSQGAFGYTF.

V gene TRBV5-1 combines with J gene TRBJ2-5; D call uncertain. Germline CDR1 and CDR2: SGHRS and YFSETQ. V lost 1 base to trimming and J lost 3 bases, with 7 bases between them. This CDR3 has 13 residues. The chain's CDR3 is CASSLRSEETQYF. CDR3 bases: TGCGCCAGCAGCTTGAGGTCCGAAGAGACCCAGTACTTC.

V gene TRBV25-1 combines with J gene TRBJ2-7; TRBD1 matches at 9 bases. V dropped 1 base and J dropped 2; count of bases not matched to a gene: 6. The CDR3 spans 16 residues. Germline V gene lookup returns CDR1 MGHDK and CDR2 SYGVNS. CDR3 DNA sequence: TGTGCCAGCAGTGAATCCCCTGGACAGGGGCCCTACGAGCAGTACTTC. It is translated as CASSESPGQGPYEQYF.

A few counts support this clone. V gene TRBV4-2 combines with J gene TRBJ1-4, with 7 positions matching TRBD1. Germline V CDR1 and CDR2: LGHNA, YNFKEQ. Unmatched junction bases numbered 4, after V lost 0 bases and J lost 6 bases. CDR3 length equals 15 residues. CDR3 loop: CASSQDGQGDEKLFF. The CDR3, as DNA: TGTGCCAGCAGCCAAGACGGGCAGGGGGATGAAAAACTGTTTTTT.

This clone was seen once. The sample has other DNA sequences that encode this CDR3 too. The CDR3 coding sequence is TGTGCCAGCTCACCGGGGCGGGACCAGCCCCAGCATTTT. It encodes CASSPGRDQPQHF. The genes are TRBV18 and TRBJ1-5, with D perhaps matching TRBD1 (5 bases). The CDR3 consists of 13 residues. Trimming took off 3 bases at V and 7 bases at J, with 10 bases between the two ends. The germline CDR1 and CDR2 sequences are KGHSH and LQKENI.

The chain employs TRBV20-1 and TRBJ1-1; weak D call: TRBD1 (5 bases). The CDR3 extends over 11 amino acids. Looked up from germline, CDR1 is DFQATT and CDR2 is SNEGSKA (reference sequence). DNA of the CDR3: TGCAGCCTAAGAGGGGACACTGAAGCTTTCTTT. Amino acid sequence: CSLRGDTEAFF.

There are a few counts of this clone. CDR3 sequence reads: CASSQAVGVPEAFF. The CDR3 bases are TGCGCCAGCAGCCAAGCTGTGGGGGTTCCTGAAGCTTTCTTT. The V call is TRBV4-1, the J call TRBJ1-1; TRBD1 might be the D (5 bases). This CDR3 is 14 amino acids long. Germline values: CDR1 MGHRA, CDR2 YSYEKL. Trimming shortened V by 1 base and J by 6 bases, and 12 bases separated the two germline ends.

The chain joins TRBV6-5 to TRBJ1-1; the D gene is possibly TRBD1 (6 bases). Germline V gives CDR1 MNHEY, CDR2 SVGAGI. V lost 5 bases and J lost 4, with 11 bases in between. There are 13 residues in the CDR3. CDR3: CASSRQVFTEAFF. DNA of the CDR3: TGTGCCAGCAGTCGACAGGTTTTCACTGAAGCTTTCTTT.

The chain joins TRBV10-3 to TRBJ1-1; D may be TRBD1 (6 bases). The V end was cut by 7 bases, the J end by 5 bases, with 17 bases between. CDR1 and CDR2 from the germline V gene are ENHRY and SYGVKD. The CDR3 has 14 amino acids. The DNA of the CDR3 is TGTGCCATCACTAAAGGGGGGCAAGGTACTGAAGCTTTCTTT. Translated: CAITKGGQGTEAFF.

V gene TRBV7-9 combines with J gene TRBJ1-4; D gene ambiguous. The CDR3 covers 12 residues. The V gene's germline CDR1 is SEHNR and CDR2 FQNEAQ (reference sequence). Deletions cut 11 bases from V and 7 bases from J, with 14 bases between. The CDR3 DNA reads as TGTGCCTCAGAGGGAAGCGGTGAAAAACTGTTTTTT. Translating gives CASEGSGEKLFF.

The chain couples TRBV28 to TRBJ2-2; TRBD1 agrees at 7 bases. The CDR3 contains 18 residues. CDR1 is MDHEN, CDR2 SYDVKM, per germline. V lost 5 bases and J lost 4; bases outside the gene matches: 16. CDR3 bases: TGTGCCAGCAGTGCGACCCCGGGCGAGGGGGCAGGCACCGGGGAGCTGTTTTTT. Amino acids: CASSATPGEGAGTGELFF.